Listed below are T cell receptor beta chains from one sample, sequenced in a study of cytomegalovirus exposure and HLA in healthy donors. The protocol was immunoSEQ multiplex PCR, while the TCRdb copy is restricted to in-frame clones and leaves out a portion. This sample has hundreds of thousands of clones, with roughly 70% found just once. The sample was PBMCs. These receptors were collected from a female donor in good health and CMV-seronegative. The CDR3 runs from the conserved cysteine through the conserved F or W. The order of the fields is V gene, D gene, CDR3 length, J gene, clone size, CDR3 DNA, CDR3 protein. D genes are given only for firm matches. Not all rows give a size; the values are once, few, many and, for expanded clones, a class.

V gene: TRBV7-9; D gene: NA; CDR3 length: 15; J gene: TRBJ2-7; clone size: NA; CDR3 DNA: TGTGCCAGCAGCTTTGATCTAGCCGAGATCTACGAGCAGTACTTC; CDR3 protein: CASSFDLAEIYEQYF
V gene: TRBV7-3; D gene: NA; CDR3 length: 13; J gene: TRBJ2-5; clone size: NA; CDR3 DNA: TGTGCCAGCAGCGGCCGGGGGAGGGAGACCCAGTACTTC; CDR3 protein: CASSGRGRETQYF
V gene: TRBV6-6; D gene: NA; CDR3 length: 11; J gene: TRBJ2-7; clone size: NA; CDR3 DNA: TGTGCCAGCCACGAGACGGGGGAGCAGTACTTC; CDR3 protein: CASHETGEQYF
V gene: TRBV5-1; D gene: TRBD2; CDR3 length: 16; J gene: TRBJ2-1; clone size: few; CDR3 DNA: TGCGCCAGCAGCTTCCTCCTAGCGGGAGGGCCGGGTGAGCAGTTCTTC; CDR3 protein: CASSFLLAGGPGEQFF
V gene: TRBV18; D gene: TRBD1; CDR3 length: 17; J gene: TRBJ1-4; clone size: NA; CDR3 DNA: TGTGCCAGCTCACCGACCACAGGGGCCCTCGGTAATGAAAAACTGTTTTTT; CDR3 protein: CASSPTTGALGNEKLFF
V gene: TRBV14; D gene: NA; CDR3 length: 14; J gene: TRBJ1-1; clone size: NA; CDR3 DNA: TGTGCCAGCAGCCAAGAGTACAGGAACACTGAAGCTTTCTTT; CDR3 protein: CASSQEYRNTEAFF
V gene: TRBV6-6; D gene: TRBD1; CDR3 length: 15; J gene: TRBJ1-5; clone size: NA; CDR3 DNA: TGTGCCAGCACCCTTAAGGGGGCGGACAATCAGCCCCAGCATTTT; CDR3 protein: CASTLKGADNQPQHF
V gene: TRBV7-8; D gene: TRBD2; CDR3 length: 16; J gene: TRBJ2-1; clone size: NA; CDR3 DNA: TGTGCCAGCAGCTCAACGACTAGCGGGAGCCCTAATGAGCAGTTCTTC; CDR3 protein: CASSSTTSGSPNEQFF
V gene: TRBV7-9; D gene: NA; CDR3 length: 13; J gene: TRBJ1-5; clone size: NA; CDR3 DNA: TGTGCCAGCAGCTTTGGGGGGAATCAGCCCCAGCATTTT; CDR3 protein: CASSFGGNQPQHF
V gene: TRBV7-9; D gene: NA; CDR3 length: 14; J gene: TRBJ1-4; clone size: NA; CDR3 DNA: TGTGCCAGCAGGCCAACAGCTACTAATGAAAAACTGTTTTTT; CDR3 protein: CASRPTATNEKLFF
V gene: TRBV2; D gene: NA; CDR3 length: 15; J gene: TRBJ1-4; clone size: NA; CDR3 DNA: TGTGCCAGCAGTTTCCAACTAGGTACTAATGAAAAACTGTTTTTT; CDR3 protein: CASSFQLGTNEKLFF
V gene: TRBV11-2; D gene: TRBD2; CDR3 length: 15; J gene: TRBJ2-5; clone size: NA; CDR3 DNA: TGTGCCAGCAGCTTCACTAGCGGGAGTGGAGAGACCCAGTACTTC; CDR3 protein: CASSFTSGSGETQYF
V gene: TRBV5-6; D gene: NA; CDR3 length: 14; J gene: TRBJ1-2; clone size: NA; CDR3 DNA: TGTGCCAGCAGCTTCCAAGGGGGTCAGGGCGGCTACACCTTC; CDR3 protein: CASSFQGGQGGYTF
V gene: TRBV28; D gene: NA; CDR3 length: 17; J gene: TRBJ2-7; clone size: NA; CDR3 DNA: TGTGCCAGCAGTTATATTGGCTGGGGGGTAAGCTCCTACGAGCAGTACTTC; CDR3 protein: CASSYIGWGVSSYEQYF
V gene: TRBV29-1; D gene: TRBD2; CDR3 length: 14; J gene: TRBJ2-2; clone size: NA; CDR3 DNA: TGCAGCGTTGATAGCGGGCCGAACACCGGGGAGCTGTTTTTT; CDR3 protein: CSVDSGPNTGELFF
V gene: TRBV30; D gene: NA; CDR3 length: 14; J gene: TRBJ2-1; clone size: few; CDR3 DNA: TGTGCCTGGAGTGGGGGCGGGGCTTACAATGAGCAGTTCTTC; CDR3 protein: CAWSGGGAYNEQFF
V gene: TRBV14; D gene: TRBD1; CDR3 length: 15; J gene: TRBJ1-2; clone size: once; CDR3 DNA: TGTGCCAGCAGCCAACGATCGACAGGGAGCGATGGCTACACCTTC; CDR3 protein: CASSQRSTGSDGYTF
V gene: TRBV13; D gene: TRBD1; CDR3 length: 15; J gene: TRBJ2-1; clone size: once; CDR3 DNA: TGTGCCAGCAGCTTGGGGACAGGGGTAATAAATGAGCAGTTCTTC; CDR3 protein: CASSLGTGVINEQFF
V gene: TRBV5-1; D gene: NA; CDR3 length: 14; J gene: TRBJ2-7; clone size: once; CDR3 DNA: TGCGCCAGCAGCAGGGGGGACAGCCTCCCCGAGCAGTACTTC; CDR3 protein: CASSRGDSLPEQYF
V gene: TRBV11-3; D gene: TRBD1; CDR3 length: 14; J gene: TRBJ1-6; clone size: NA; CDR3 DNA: TGTGCCAGCAGCCCCGACAGGGTAAATTCACCCCTCCACTTT; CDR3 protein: CASSPDRVNSPLHF
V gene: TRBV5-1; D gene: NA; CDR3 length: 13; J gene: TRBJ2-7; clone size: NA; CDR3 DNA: TGCGCCAGCAGCTTGGGGGGGGGCGACGAGCAGTACTTC; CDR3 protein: CASSLGGGDEQYF
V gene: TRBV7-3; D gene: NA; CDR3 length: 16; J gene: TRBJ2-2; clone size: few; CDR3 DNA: TGTGCCAGCAGCTTAAGACCCGGGAGTGAGACCGGGGAGCTGTTTTTT; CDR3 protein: CASSLRPGSETGELFF
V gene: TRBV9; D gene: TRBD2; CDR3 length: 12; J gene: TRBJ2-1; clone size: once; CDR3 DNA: TGTGCCAGCAGCCACGGGGGGAATGAGCAGTTCTTC; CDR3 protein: CASSHGGNEQFF
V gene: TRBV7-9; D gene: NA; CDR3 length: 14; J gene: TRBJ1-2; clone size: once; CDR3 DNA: TGTGCCAGCAGCTTAACAGGGCAGGGATATGGCTACACCTTC; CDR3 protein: CASSLTGQGYGYTF
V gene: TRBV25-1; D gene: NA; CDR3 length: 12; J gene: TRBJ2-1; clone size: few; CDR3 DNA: TGTGCCAGCAGTGATGGCCACAATGAGCAGTTCTTC; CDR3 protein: CASSDGHNEQFF
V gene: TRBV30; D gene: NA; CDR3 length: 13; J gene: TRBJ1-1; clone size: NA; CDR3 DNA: TGTGCCTGGAGTCAGGACACTCGTACTGAAGCTTTCTTT; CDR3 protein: CAWSQDTRTEAFF
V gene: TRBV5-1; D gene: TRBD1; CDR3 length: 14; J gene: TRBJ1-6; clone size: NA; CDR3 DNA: TGCGCCAGCAGCTTGGGACAGGGTAATTCACCCCTCCACTTT; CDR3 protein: CASSLGQGNSPLHF
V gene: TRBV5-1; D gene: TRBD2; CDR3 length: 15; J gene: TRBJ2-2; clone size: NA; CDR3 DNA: TGCGCCAGTCTCTCACTAGCGGGTAACACCGGGGAGCTGTTTTTT; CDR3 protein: CASLSLAGNTGELFF
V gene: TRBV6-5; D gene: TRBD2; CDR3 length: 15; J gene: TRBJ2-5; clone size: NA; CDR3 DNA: TGTGCCAGCAGCCTCGGACTAGCGGGAGTAGAGACCCAGTACTTC; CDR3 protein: CASSLGLAGVETQYF
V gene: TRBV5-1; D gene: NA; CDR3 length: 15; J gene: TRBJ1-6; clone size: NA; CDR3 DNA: TGCGCCAGCAGCTTGGCGGGGACATCGAATTCACCCCTCCACTTT; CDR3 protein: CASSLAGTSNSPLHF
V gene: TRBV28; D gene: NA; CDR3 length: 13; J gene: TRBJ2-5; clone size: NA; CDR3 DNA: TGTGCCAGCAGTTTTAGCCCACAAGAGACCCAGTACTTC; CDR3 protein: CASSFSPQETQYF
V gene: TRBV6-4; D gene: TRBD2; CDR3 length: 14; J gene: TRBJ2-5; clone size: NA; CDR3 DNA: TGTGCCAGCAGTCGGGAGGGGGGAGCTGGGGAGCAGTACTTC; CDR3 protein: CASSREGGAGEQYF
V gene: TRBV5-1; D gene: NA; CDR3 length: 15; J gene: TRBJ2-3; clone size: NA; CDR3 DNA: TGCGCCAGCAGCTCGACGCGGGGAAGCACAGATACGCAGTATTTT; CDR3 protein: CASSSTRGSTDTQYF
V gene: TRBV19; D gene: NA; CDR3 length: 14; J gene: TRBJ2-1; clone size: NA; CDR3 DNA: TGTGCCAGTAATAGAGCGGGCTCCTACAATGAGCAGTTCTTC; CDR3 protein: CASNRAGSYNEQFF
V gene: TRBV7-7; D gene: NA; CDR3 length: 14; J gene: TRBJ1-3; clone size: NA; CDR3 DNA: TGTGCCAGCAGCTTTTCAGTCTCTGGAAACACCATATATTTT; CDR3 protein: CASSFSVSGNTIYF
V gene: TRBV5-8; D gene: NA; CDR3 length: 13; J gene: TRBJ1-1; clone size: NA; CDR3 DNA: TGTGCCAGCAGCGCGACTGAGAAGGCTGAAGCTTTCTTT; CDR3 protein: CASSATEKAEAFF